Listed below are T cell receptor beta chains from one sample, sequenced in a study of radiation and T cells in renal cell carcinoma. Some clones are missing from TCRdb's copy, which holds only in-frame ones; the method was immunoSEQ multiplex PCR. The sample consists of about 9,200 clones, about three fifths of them appearing once. The source was tumor tissue, collected from a patient whose treatment included radiotherapy and nephrectomy. The receptors come from a man aged 55 to 70 with renal cell carcinoma. CDR3s leave out the opening cysteine and the closing phenylalanine or tryptophan.

TRBJ2-6,TRBV19,ASSSLVISGANVLT
TRBJ2-7,TRBV6-1,ASSVDVGVYEQY
TRBJ1-1,TRBV9,ASTNWGTEAF
TRBJ2-6,TRBV5-6,ASDSNNSQSRANVLT
TRBJ1-1,TRBV18,ASSPGQGAEAF
TRBJ2-7,TRBV2,ASRERQFGASEQY
TRBJ2-7,TRBV10-2,ASTPLQGAYEQY
TRBJ1-2,TRBV20-1,SASPNYGYT
TRBJ1-3,TRBV7-2,ASSLRGPNLGNTIY
TRBJ1-4,TRBV5-3,ARSILQVRNEKLF
TRBJ2-1,TRBV6-5,ASSHRDRRYNEQF
TRBJ1-1,TRBV19,ASKGPQQRDTEAF
TRBJ2-7,TRBV29-1,SVAGGRYEQY
TRBJ2-7,TRBV5-4,ASSSRDRVSYEQY
TRBJ1-4,TRBV28,ASSMTVIATNEKLF
TRBJ1-1,TRBV7-2,ASSLLRGNTEAF
TRBJ2-7,TRBV7-3,ASSLVQGREQY
TRBJ1-2,TRBV25-1,ASSDSGQPGVYGYT
TRBJ2-7,TRBV7-9,ASSLVSGRVYEQY
TRBJ2-1,TRBV27,ASSREAGAMDNEQF
TRBJ2-5,TRBV2,ASRPGLQETQY
TRBJ1-4,TRBV28,ASSPGTVNEKLF
TRBJ2-7,TRBV7-2,ASSRGAGGQYYEQY
TRBJ1-1,TRBV7-8,ASSLGAGSDTEAF
TRBJ2-2,TRBV18,ASSFGQGNTGELF
TRBJ2-1,TRBV7-9,ASSLSTGPSGSLHNEQF
TRBJ2-6,TRBV4-3,ASSQDHHPTGAAGANVLT
TRBJ2-7,TRBV19,ASSPLAASSYEQY
TRBJ1-1,TRBV6-5,ASSKIQGGAEAF
TRBJ2-2,TRBV7-9,ASRPGPNTGELF
TRBJ1-1,TRBV18,ASSLGQGAAEAF
TRBJ1-1,TRBV10-3,ATTQGLGTEAF